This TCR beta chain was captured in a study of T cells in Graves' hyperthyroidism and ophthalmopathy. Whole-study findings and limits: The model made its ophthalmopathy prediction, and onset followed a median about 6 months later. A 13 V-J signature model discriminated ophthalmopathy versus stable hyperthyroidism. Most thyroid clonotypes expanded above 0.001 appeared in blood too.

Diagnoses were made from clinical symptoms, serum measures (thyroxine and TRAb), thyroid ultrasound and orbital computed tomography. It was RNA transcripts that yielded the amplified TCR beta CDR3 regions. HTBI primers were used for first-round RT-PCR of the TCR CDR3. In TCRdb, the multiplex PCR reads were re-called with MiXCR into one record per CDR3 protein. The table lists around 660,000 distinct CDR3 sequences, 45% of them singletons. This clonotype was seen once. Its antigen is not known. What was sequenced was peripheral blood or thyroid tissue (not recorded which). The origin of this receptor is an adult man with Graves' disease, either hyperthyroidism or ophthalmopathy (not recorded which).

The CDR3 loop reads CAISEVADGYTF. The CDR3 DNA sequence: TGTGCCATCAGTGAGGTGGCTGATGGCTACACCTTC. This rearrangement joins TRBV10-3 to TRBJ1-2; D remains unclear. V lost 2 bases to trimming and J lost 6 bases, with 7 bases between them. The CDR3 covers 12 residues. Per germline, CDR1 ENHRY and CDR2 SYGVKD.